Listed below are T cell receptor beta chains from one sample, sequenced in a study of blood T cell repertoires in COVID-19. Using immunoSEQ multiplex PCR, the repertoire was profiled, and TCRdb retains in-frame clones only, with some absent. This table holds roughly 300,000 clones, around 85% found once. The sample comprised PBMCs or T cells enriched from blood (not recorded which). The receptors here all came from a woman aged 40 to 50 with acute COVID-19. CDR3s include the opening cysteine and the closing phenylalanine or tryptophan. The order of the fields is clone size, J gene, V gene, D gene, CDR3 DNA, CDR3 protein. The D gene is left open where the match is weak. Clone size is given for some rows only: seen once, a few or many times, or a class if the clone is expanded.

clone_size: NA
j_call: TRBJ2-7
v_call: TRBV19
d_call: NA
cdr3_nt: TGTGCCAGTACCGGCGGGAACTACGAGCAGTACTTC
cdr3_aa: CASTGGNYEQYF

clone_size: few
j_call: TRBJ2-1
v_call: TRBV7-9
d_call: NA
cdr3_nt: TGTGCCAGCAGCTTGGATGGGACTTCGTACAATGAGCAGTTCTTC
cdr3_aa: CASSLDGTSYNEQFF

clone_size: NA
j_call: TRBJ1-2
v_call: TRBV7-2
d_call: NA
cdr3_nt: TGTGCCAGCAGCTCACAGGGCTATGGCTACACCTTC
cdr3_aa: CASSSQGYGYTF

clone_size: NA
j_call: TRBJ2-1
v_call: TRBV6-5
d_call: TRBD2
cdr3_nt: TGTGCCAGCAGGAGACTAGCGGGAGGTGAGCAGTTCTTC
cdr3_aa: CASRRLAGGEQFF

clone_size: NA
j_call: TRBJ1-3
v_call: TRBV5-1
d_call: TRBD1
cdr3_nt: TGCGCCAGCAGCTTGGTTGGGACAGCATTTGGAAACACCATATATTTT
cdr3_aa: CASSLVGTAFGNTIYF

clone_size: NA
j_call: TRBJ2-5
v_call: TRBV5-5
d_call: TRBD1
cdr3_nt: TGTGCCAGCAGCTCTCCCCTGGACAGGGAAGGGAAGACCCAGTACTTC
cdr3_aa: CASSSPLDREGKTQYF

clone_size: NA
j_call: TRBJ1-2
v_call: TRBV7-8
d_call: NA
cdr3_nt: TGTGCCAGCAGCTTAGGACGCGGTACTTCTAACTATGGCTACACCTTC
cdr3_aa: CASSLGRGTSNYGYTF

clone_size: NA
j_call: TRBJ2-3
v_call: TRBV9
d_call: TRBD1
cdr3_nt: TGTGCCAGCAGCGGACAGGGGCCAGATACGCAGTATTTT
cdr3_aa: CASSGQGPDTQYF

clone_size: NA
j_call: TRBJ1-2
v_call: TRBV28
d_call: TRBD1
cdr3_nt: TGTGCCAGCAGTCCCAGAGACAGGGGAGCCTATGGCTACACCTTC
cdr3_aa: CASSPRDRGAYGYTF

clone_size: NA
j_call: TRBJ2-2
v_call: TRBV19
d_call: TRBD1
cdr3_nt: TGTGCCAGTAGTCCCGGGACAGGGAACACCGGGGAGCTGTTTTTT
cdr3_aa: CASSPGTGNTGELFF

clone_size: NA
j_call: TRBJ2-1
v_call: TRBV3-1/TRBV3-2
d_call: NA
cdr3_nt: TGTGCCAGCAGCCAAGTATCTGGTCTGAAGAAGTCCGGGACTCACAATGAGCAGTTCTTC
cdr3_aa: CASSQVSGLKKSGTHNEQFF

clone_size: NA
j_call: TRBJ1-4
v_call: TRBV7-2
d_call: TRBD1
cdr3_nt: TGTGCCAGCAGCTTAGGGGGACAGGGGAATGAAAAACTGTTTTTT
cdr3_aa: CASSLGGQGNEKLFF

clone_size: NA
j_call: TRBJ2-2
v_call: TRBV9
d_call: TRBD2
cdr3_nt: TGTGCCAGCAGCGTTCGAGCGGGATCCACCGGGGAGCTGTTTTTT
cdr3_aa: CASSVRAGSTGELFF

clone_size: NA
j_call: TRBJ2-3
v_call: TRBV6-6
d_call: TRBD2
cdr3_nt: TGTGCCAGCAGTGGGACTAGGACTTTAACAGATACGCAGTATTTT
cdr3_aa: CASSGTRTLTDTQYF

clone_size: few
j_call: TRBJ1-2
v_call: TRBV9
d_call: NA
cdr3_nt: TGTGCCAGCAGCGTAGGTCAGGATACCAACTATGGCTACACCTTC
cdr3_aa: CASSVGQDTNYGYTF

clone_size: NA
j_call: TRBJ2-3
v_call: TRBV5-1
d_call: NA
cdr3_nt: TGCGCCAGCAGCTTGGAAACAGGCCCCACAGATACGCAGTATTTT
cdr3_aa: CASSLETGPTDTQYF

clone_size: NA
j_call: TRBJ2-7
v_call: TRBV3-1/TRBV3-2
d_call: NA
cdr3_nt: TGTGCCAGCAGCCAAGTGAAACCGAGCTCCTACGAGCAGTACTTC
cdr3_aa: CASSQVKPSSYEQYF

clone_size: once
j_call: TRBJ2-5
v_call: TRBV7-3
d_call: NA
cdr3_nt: TGTGCCAGCAGCCTCACGATGAACAGGGCCGAGACCCAGTACTTC
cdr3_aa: CASSLTMNRAETQYF

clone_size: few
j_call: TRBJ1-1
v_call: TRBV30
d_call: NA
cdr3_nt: TGTGCCTGGAAAGACAGCGAACGGCTACGCGTCACTGAAGCTTTCTTT
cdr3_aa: CAWKDSERLRVTEAFF

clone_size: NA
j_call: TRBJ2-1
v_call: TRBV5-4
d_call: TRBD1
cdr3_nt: TGTGCCAGCAGCTGGGGGGACAGGGGCAATTCGCAGTTCTTC
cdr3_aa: CASSWGDRGNSQFF

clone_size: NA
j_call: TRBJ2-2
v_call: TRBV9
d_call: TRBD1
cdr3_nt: TGTGCCAGCAGCACCGAGGGACAGGGCCCCGGGGAGCTGTTTTTT
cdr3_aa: CASSTEGQGPGELFF

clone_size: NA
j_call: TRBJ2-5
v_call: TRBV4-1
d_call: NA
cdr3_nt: TGCGCCAGCAGCCAAGAGTTTGCAGGGAAAGAGACCCAGTACTTC
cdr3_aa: CASSQEFAGKETQYF

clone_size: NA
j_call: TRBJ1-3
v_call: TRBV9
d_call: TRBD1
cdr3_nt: TGTGCCAGCAGCGCCCCTCGGGGACAGGGGGCTTTAAGTAGAAACACCATATATTTT
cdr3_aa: CASSAPRGQGALSRNTIYF

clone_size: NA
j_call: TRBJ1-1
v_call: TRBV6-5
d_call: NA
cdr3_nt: TGTGCCAGCAGCGCGACGTCGGGGGTGGAGGCTTTCTTT
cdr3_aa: CASSATSGVEAFF

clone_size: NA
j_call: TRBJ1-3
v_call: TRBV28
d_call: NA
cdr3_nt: TGTGCCAGCACCTTCCGCCCGGACCCGCGGGCAAGAAACACCATATATTTT
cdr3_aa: CASTFRPDPRARNTIYF

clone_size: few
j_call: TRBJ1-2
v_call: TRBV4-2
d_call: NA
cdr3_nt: TGTGCCAGCAGCCGAACCCGAGATAGGACAGCAGCCTATGGCTACACCTTC
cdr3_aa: CASSRTRDRTAAYGYTF

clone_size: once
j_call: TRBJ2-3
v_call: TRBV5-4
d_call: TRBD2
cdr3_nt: TGTGCCAGCAGTTTAGCGGGGGCTCGGGCCGGCACAGATACGCAGTATTTT
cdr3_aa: CASSLAGARAGTDTQYF

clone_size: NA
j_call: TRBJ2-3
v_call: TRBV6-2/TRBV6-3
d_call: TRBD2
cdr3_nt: TGTGCCAGCAGCGGGACTAGCGGGGGCCCTAGCACAGATACGCAGTATTTT
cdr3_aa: CASSGTSGGPSTDTQYF

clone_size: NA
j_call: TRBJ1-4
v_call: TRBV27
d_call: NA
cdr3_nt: TGTGCCAGCAGTGACACGAACAGGTTTGGGGAAAAACTGTTTTTT
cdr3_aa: CASSDTNRFGEKLFF

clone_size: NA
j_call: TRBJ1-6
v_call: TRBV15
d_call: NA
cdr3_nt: TGTGCCACCAGCAGTGCAGGTACCCAGCGGCCCCTCCACTTT
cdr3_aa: CATSSAGTQRPLHF

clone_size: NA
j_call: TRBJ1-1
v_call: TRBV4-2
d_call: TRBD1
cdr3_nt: TGTGCCAGCAGCCAGGACACCCCAGGGGCAGGGGGGAACACTGAAGCTTTCTTT
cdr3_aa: CASSQDTPGAGGNTEAFF

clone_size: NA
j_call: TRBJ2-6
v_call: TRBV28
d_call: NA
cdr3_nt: TGTGCCAGCAGTTCAACAGTTCCTGGGGCCAACGTCCTGACTTTC
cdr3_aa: CASSSTVPGANVLTF

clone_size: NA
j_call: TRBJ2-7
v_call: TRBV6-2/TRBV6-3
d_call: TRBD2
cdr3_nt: TGTGCCAGCAGTTACCCGACTAGCGGGAGTTCCATTGGGTGGGACGAGCAGTACTTC
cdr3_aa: CASSYPTSGSSIGWDEQYF

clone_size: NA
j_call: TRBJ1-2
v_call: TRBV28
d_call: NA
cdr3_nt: TGTGCCAGCAGTTTTCGGGGAGTCCTCTATGGCTACACCTTC
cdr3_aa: CASSFRGVLYGYTF

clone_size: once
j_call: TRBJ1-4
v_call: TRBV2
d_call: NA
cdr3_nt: TGTGCCAGCAGTGAAGCTCCGGGGGGGAGTGAAAAACTGTTTTTT
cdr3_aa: CASSEAPGGSEKLFF

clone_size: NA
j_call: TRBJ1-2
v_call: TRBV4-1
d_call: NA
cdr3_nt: TGCGCCAGCAGCCAAGTGGTGGCTCTGGGGGCTACTAACTATGGCTACACCTTC
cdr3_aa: CASSQVVALGATNYGYTF

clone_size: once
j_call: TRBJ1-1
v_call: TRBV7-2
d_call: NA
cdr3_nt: TGTGCCAGCAGCCCCGCCCCAAGACAGAACACTGAAGCTTTCTTT
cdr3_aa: CASSPAPRQNTEAFF

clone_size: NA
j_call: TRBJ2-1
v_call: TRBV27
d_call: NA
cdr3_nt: TGTGCCAGCAGGCTGAGGGAGGCTGGCAACAATGAGCAGTTCTTC
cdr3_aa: CASRLREAGNNEQFF

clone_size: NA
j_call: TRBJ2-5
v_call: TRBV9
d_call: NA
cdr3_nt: TGTGCCAGCAGCCCGAATCTACCCAGGCAATCGACCCAGTACTTC
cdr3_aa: CASSPNLPRQSTQYF

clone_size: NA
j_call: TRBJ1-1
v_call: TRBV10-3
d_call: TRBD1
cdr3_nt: TGTGCCATCAGTGAGGGGACAGGTGGGAACACTGAAGCTTTCTTT
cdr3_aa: CAISEGTGGNTEAFF

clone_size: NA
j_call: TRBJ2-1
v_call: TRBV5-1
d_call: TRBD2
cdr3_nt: TGCGCCAGCAGCAGTAGCGGGAGTGGGTATGAGCAGTTCTTC
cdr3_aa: CASSSSGSGYEQFF

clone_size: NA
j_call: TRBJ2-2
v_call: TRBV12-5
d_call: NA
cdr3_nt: TGTGCTAGTGGTTTGGTACCAGTAGCCCGGGGGCCGTTGGGCGGGGGTATGGCCGGGGAGCTGTTTTTT
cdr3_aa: CASGLVPVARGPLGGGMAGELFF

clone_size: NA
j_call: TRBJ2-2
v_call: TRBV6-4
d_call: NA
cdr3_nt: TGTGCCAGCAAAGTTAACAGCAACACCGGGGAGCTGTTTTTT
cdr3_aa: CASKVNSNTGELFF

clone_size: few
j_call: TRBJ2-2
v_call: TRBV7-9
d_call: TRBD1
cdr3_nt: TGTGCCAGCACCCCCCCTCTACAGGGGGCGGTTAGCACCGGGGAGCTGTTTTTT
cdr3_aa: CASTPPLQGAVSTGELFF

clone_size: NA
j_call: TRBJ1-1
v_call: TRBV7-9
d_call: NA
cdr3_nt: TGTGCCAGCAGTAGCCCTCCAGATGGTACTGAAGCTTTCTTT
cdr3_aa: CASSSPPDGTEAFF

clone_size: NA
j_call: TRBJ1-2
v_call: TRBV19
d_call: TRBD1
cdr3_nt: TGTGCCAGTAGTATAGGTAGGGGGCGAGCAGCTAACTATGGCTACACCTTC
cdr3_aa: CASSIGRGRAANYGYTF

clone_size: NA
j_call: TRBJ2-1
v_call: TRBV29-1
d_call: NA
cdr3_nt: TGCAGCGTTGGCCATGGATCCCTCGGGAGAAATGAGCAGTTCTTC
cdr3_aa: CSVGHGSLGRNEQFF

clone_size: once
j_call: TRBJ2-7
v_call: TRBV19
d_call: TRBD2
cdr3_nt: TGTGCCAGTAGTGTTAAGGCGGGAGGAACGTACGAGCAGTACTTC
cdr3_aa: CASSVKAGGTYEQYF

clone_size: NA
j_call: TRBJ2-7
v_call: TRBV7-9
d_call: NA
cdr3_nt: TGTGCCAGCAGCCGCACAACAGGGGAGCAGTACTTC
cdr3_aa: CASSRTTGEQYF

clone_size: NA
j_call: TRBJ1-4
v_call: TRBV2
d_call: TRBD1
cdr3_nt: TGTGCCAGCACGGGACAGGGTACAAATGAAAAACTGTTTTTT
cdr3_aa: CASTGQGTNEKLFF

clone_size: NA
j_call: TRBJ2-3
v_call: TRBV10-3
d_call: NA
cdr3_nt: TGTGCCATCAGTGACCTTAGCACAGATACGCAGTATTTT
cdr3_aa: CAISDLSTDTQYF

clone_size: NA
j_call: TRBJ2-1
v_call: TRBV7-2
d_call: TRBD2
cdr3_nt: TGTGCCAGCAGCCTAATAACTAGCGGTCCCTACAATGAGCAGTTCTTC
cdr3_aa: CASSLITSGPYNEQFF

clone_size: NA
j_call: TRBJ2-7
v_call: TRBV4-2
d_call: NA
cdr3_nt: TGTGCCAGCAGCCAAGACAGGGCTAGCTCCTACGAGCAGTACTTC
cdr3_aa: CASSQDRASSYEQYF

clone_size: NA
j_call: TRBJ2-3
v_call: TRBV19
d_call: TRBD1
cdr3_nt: TGTGCCAGTAGTTCTAGGACAGGGAGCACAGATACGCAGTATTTT
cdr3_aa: CASSSRTGSTDTQYF

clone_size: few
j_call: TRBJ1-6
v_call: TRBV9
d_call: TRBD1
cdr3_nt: TGTGCCAGCAGCAGAACGGACAGGGTGAATTCACCCCTCCACTTT
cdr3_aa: CASSRTDRVNSPLHF

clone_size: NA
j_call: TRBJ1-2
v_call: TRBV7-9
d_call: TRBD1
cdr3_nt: TGTGCCAGCAGCGCGGGACAGGGGGCCTATGGCTACACCTTC
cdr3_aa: CASSAGQGAYGYTF